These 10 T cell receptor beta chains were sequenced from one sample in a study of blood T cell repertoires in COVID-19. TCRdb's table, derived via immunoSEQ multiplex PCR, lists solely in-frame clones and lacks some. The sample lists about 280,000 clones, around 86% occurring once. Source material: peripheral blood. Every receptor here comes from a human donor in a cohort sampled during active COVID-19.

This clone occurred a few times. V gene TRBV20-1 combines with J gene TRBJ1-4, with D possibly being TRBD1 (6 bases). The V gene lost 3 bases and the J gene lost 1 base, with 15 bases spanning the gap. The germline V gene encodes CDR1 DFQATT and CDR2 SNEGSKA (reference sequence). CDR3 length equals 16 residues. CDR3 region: CSASSLRGQTNEKLFF. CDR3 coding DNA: TGCAGTGCTAGTTCGTTAAGGGGACAAACTAATGAAAAACTGTTTTTT.

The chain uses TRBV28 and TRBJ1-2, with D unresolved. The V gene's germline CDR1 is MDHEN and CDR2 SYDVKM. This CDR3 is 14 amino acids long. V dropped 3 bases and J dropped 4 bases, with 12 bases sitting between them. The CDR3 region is CASSLRKPSYGYTF. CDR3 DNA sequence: TGTGCCAGCAGTTTGAGGAAACCCTCCTATGGCTACACCTTC.

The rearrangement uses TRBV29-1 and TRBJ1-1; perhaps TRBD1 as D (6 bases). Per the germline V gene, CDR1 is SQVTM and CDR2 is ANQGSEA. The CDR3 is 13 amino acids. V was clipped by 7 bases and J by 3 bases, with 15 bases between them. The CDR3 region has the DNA TGCAGCGCAAAAACAGGGAGGGACACTGAAGCTTTCTTT. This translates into CSAKTGRDTEAFF.

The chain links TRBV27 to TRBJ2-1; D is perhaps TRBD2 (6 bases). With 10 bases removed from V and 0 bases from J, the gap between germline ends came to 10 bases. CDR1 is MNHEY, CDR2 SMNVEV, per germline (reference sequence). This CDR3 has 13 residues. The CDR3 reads CATRRGSYNEQFF. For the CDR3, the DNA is TGTGCCACGCGGAGGGGCTCCTACAATGAGCAGTTCTTC.

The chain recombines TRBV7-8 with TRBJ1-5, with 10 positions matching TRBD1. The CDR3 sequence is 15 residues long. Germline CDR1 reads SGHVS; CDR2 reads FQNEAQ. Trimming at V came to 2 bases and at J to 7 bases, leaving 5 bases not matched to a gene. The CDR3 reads CASSLFGQGEQPQHF. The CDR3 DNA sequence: TGTGCCAGCAGCTTATTCGGACAGGGGGAACAGCCCCAGCATTTT.

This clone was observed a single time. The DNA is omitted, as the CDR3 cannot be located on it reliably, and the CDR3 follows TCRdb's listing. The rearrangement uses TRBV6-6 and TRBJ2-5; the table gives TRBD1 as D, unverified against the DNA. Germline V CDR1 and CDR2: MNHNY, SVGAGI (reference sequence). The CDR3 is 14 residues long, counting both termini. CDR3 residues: CASSSSTGLETQYF.

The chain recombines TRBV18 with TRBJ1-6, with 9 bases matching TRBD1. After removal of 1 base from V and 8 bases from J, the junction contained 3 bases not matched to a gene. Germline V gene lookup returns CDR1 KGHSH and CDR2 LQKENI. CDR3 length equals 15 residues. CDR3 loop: CASSPLGQGDSPLHF. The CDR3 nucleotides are TGTGCCAGCTCACCACTGGGACAGGGAGATTCACCCCTCCACTTT. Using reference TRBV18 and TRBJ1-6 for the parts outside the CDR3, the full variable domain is NAGVMQNPRHLVRRRGQEARLRCSPMKGHSHVYWYRQLPEEGLKFMVYLQKENIIDESGMPKERFSAEFPKEGPSILRIQQVVRGDSAAYFCASSPLGQGDSPLHFGNGTRLTVT.

In DNA, the CDR3 is TGTGCCACCAGTGATTCCCTCCACTTGTCTTTTGGTCTTTTCTTC. It is translated as CATSDSLHLSFGLFF. The chain has TRBV24-1 and TRBJ2-1; unclear D gene. The CDR3 spans 15 residues. The V end lost 2 bases, the J end lost 16 bases, and 23 bases lay between the germline ends. Germline CDR1 and CDR2: KGHDR and SFDVKD.

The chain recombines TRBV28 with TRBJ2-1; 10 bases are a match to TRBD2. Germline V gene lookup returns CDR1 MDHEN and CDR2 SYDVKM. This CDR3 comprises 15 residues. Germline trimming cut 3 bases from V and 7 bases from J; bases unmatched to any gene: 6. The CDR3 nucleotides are TGTGCCAGCAGTTTGGCGGCTAGCGGGAGTAATGAGCAGTTCTTC. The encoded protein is CASSLAASGSNEQFF.

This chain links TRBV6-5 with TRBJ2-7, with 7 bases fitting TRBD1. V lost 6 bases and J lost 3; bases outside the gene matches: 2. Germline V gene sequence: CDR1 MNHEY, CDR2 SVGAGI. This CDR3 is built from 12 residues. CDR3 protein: CASRRDSYEQYF. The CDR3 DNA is TGTGCCAGCAGACGGGACAGCTACGAGCAGTACTTC.